A selection of T cell receptor beta chains follows, all from one sample in a study of a mutant IDH1 vaccine in newly diagnosed glioma. Libraries were prepared by immunoSEQ multiplex PCR; TCRdb keeps only in-frame clonotypes and omits some of them. Here the sample spans tens of thousands of clones, approximately 83% being singletons. The input for sequencing was PBMCs, taken from a glioma patient treated with radiotherapy, temozolomide or both. The receptor source for this set is a man aged 30 to 39 with glioma. Each CDR3 is given with its conserved first and last residue. D genes are given only for firm matches. Clone sizes are given selectively: once, few, many, or a class where the clone is expanded.

D gene,clone size,V gene,J gene,CDR3 protein,CDR3 DNA
-,-,TRBV7-9,TRBJ1-1,CASSFQGNTEAFF,TGTGCCAGCAGCTTTCAGGGAAACACTGAAGCTTTCTTT
-,-,TRBV5-1,TRBJ1-4,CASRSGRADEKLFF,TGCGCCAGCCGTTCTGGCAGGGCTGATGAAAAACTGTTTTTT
-,-,TRBV5-1,TRBJ2-5,CASSLINRGAFQETQYF,TGCGCCAGCAGCTTGATAAACCGGGGGGCTTTCCAAGAGACCCAGTACTTC
-,-,TRBV5-6,TRBJ2-1,CASSFSPVSEQFF,TGTGCCAGCAGCTTTTCCCCGGTGAGTGAGCAGTTCTTC
-,-,TRBV11-2,TRBJ2-7,CASSSFIWGEQYF,TGTGCCAGCAGCTCGTTTATCTGGGGCGAGCAGTACTTC
TRBD2,-,TRBV11-2,TRBJ2-1,CASSPSGGADEQFF,TGTGCCAGCAGCCCCAGCGGGGGGGCGGATGAGCAGTTCTTC
-,-,TRBV6-6,TRBJ1-6,CASSFRDNSPLHF,TGTGCCAGCAGTTTCAGGGATAATTCACCCCTCCACTTT
TRBD2,-,TRBV5-1,TRBJ2-2,CASSPSKTSESTGELFF,TGCGCCAGCAGCCCGTCGAAGACTAGCGAGAGCACCGGGGAGCTGTTTTTT
-,-,TRBV27,TRBJ1-4,CASSSPARGGKLFF,TGTGCCAGCAGCTCCCCAGCGCGGGGAGGAAAACTGTTTTTT
TRBD1,-,TRBV7-2,TRBJ2-7,CASSVDRAGEQYF,TGTGCCAGCAGCGTGGACAGGGCGGGCGAGCAGTACTTC
TRBD1,-,TRBV5-5,TRBJ2-7,CASSFGTGIYEQYF,TGTGCCAGCAGCTTCGGGACAGGGATATACGAGCAGTACTTC
-,-,TRBV6-1,TRBJ2-3,CASSEFGNLGDTQYF,TGTGCCAGCAGTGAATTCGGAAACTTGGGGGATACGCAGTATTTT
TRBD2,once,TRBV19,TRBJ2-2,CASKRGANTGELFF,TGTGCCAGTAAACGGGGGGCGAACACCGGGGAGCTGTTTTTT
-,-,TRBV4-1,TRBJ2-4,CASSQVGMGAKNIQYF,TGCGCCAGCAGCCAAGTAGGTATGGGGGCCAAAAACATTCAGTACTTC
-,-,TRBV5-6,TRBJ2-3,CASSLPRGIRTDTQYF,TGTGCCAGCAGCCTCCCTAGGGGGATTCGCACAGATACGCAGTATTTT
-,-,TRBV19,TRBJ2-7,CASSIDGGYEQYF,TGTGCCAGTAGTATAGATGGAGGTTACGAGCAGTACTTC
-,-,TRBV6-1,TRBJ1-1,CASRGIVQLNTEAFF,TGTGCCAGCAGGGGAATCGTACAGCTGAACACTGAAGCTTTCTTT
-,-,TRBV5-5,TRBJ1-1,CASSLWVNTEAFF,TGTGCCAGCAGCTTGTGGGTGAACACTGAAGCTTTCTTT
-,once,TRBV28,TRBJ2-1,CASSLGRDEQFF,TGTGCCAGCAGTTTGGGGCGAGATGAGCAGTTCTTC
-,-,TRBV19,TRBJ1-4,CASSWTANEKLFF,TGTGCCAGTAGTTGGACAGCTAATGAAAAACTGTTTTTT
-,-,TRBV27,TRBJ2-2,CASSHLQGYAGELFF,TGTGCCAGCAGCCACCTCCAGGGATATGCCGGGGAGCTGTTTTTT
-,-,TRBV19,TRBJ1-1,CASSLSGGMNTEAFF,TGTGCCAGCTCCCTGAGCGGAGGTATGAACACTGAAGCTTTCTTT
-,-,TRBV7-9,TRBJ2-5,CASSFGETQYF,TGTGCCAGCAGCTTTGGCGAGACCCAGTACTTC
-,-,TRBV18,TRBJ1-5,CASSPQSGNQPQHF,TGTGCCAGCTCACCCCAATCTGGAAATCAGCCCCAGCATTTT
-,-,TRBV28,TRBJ2-7,CASVRAGRLYEQYF,TGTGCCAGCGTTCGGGCAGGGCGACTCTACGAGCAGTACTTC
-,-,TRBV5-1,TRBJ2-2,CASSLSVNTGELFF,TGCGCCAGCAGCCTGTCGGTGAACACCGGGGAGCTGTTTTTT
TRBD2,once,TRBV28,TRBJ2-5,CASTGPGGQETQYF,TGTGCCAGCACCGGTCCGGGGGGTCAAGAGACCCAGTACTTC
TRBD1,once,TRBV18,TRBJ1-2,CASSPQSRDRGRLGGYTF,TGTGCCAGCTCACCACAAAGCCGGGACAGGGGGCGTTTGGGAGGCTACACCTTC
-,-,TRBV5-6,TRBJ2-2,CASRPSNTGELFF,TGTGCCAGCAGGCCCTCTAACACCGGGGAGCTGTTTTTT
TRBD2,once,TRBV5-6,TRBJ2-1,CASSSTTGLAGTEQFF,TGTGCCAGCAGCTCAACGACGGGACTAGCGGGGACTGAGCAGTTCTTC
-,-,TRBV28,TRBJ1-2,CASSFRVGYGYTF,TGTGCCAGCAGTTTCAGGGTTGGCTATGGCTACACCTTC
-,-,TRBV4-2,TRBJ2-1,CASSQDRGSTQLIF,TGTGCCAGCAGCCAAGATCGAGGTTCTACTCAGTTAATCTTC
-,-,TRBV2,TRBJ1-2,CASSEARVSADYGYTF,TGTGCCAGCAGTGAAGCGAGGGTTAGTGCTGACTATGGCTACACCTTC
-,-,TRBV6-1,TRBJ2-1,CASSLTGGRPGEQFF,TGTGCCAGCAGCCTTACTGGGGGGCGCCCGGGTGAGCAGTTCTTC
-,-,TRBV7-9,TRBJ2-3,CASSPYWGSTDTQYF,TGTGCCAGCAGCCCCTACTGGGGTAGCACAGATACGCAGTATTTT
TRBD1,-,TRBV27,TRBJ1-5,CASSWTGGDQPQHF,TGTGCCAGCAGTTGGACAGGGGGCGATCAGCCCCAGCATTTT
-,-,TRBV2,TRBJ1-5,CASTDGYSNQPQHF,TGTGCCAGCACTGACGGATATAGCAATCAGCCCCAGCATTTT
-,few,TRBV19,TRBJ2-7,CASSIKRGNYEQYF,TGTGCCAGTAGTATCAAGAGGGGGAATTACGAGCAGTACTTC
-,-,TRBV6-5,TRBJ2-7,CASKAGRGGYEQYF,TGTGCCAGCAAGGCCGGCAGGGGCGGCTACGAGCAGTACTTC
TRBD1,-,TRBV7-9,TRBJ2-7,CASRPDRGYEQYF,TGTGCCAGCAGACCCGACAGGGGTTACGAGCAGTACTTC
-,-,TRBV18,TRBJ1-4,CASSGRDEKLFF,TGTGCCAGCTCCGGCCGGGATGAAAAACTGTTTTTT
-,-,TRBV11-2,TRBJ1-3,CASSLRTSGNTIYF,TGTGCCAGCAGCTTAAGGACAAGTGGAAACACCATATATTTT
-,once,TRBV6-5,TRBJ1-5,CASSLVLNQPQHF,TGTGCCAGCAGTTTGGTCCTGAATCAGCCCCAGCATTTT
-,-,TRBV11-2,TRBJ2-3,CASSPRGTTDTQYF,TGTGCCAGCAGCCCACGTGGGACCACAGATACGCAGTATTTT